Listed below are T cell receptor beta chains from one sample, sequenced in a study of blood T cells in healthy people across ages. TCRdb redid the calling of the 5' RACE reads with MiXCR, one entry per CDR3 protein. The sample comprises hundreds of thousands of distinct CDR3 sequences, roughly 41% of which are singletons, and about 30% rests with the top ten. The material sequenced was blood. The receptors come from a man of 80 years or more in good health. The CDR3 runs from the conserved cysteine through the conserved F or W. D genes are given only for firm matches. Size values are once, few and many counts, or a class for expanded clones, and some rows have none.

v_gene	j_gene	abundance	d_gene	CDR3nt	CDR3aa
TRBV7-3	TRBJ2-1	many	-	TGTGCCAGCAGCCCCCGGGGGGCTACGTACAATGAGCAGTTCTTC	CASSPRGATYNEQFF
TRBV11-2	TRBJ2-1	few	-	TGTGCCAGCAGCTTAAATAGCGTCAATGAGCAGTTCTTC	CASSLNSVNEQFF
TRBV6-1	TRBJ2-7	-	-	TGTGCCAGCAGTGAAAACCCGGGACGGATTCTTTACGAGCAGTACTTC	CASSENPGRILYEQYF
TRBV12-3/TRBV12-4	TRBJ1-6	-	-	TGTGCCAGCAGTTTATTGAGCGGGGATTCACCCCTCCACTTT	CASSLLSGDSPLHF
TRBV4-2	TRBJ2-1	-	-	TGTGCCGGCAGCCACCCTTCTCCCAGGTCCAAAAAGGATGAGCAGTTCTTC	CAGSHPSPRSKKDEQFF
TRBV11-2	TRBJ1-4	-	-	TGTGCCAGCAGCTTCGGCCCCCTCGGTCCTGAAAAACTGTTTTTT	CASSFGPLGPEKLFF
TRBV5-1	TRBJ2-7	few	-	TGCGCCAGCAGCTTGTCACAGGGCTTCGAGCAGTACTTC	CASSLSQGFEQYF
TRBV5-1	TRBJ2-5	-	TRBD1	TGCGCCAGCAGCCCGGACAGGGGGGAAGAGACCCAGTACTTC	CASSPDRGEETQYF
TRBV29-1	TRBJ2-1	-	-	TGCAGCGTTGGAGTCGGGGGGCAGGAGACCCAGTTCTTC	CSVGVGGQETQFF
TRBV15	TRBJ1-5	-	-	TGTGCCACCAGCGTAGGTAATCAGCCCCAGCATTTT	CATSVGNQPQHF
TRBV7-2	TRBJ2-5	many	-	TGTGCCAGCAGCCCCTGGGTAGCGAACTTACAAGAGACCCAGTACTTC	CASSPWVANLQETQYF
TRBV6-2/TRBV6-3	TRBJ2-7	-	TRBD1	TGTGCCAGCACTAGACAGGGATCTTCCTCCGAGCAGTACTTC	CASTRQGSSSEQYF
TRBV6-1	TRBJ2-1	-	TRBD1	TGTGCCACCCGACCAGGACAGGGGACCTACAATGAGCAGTTCTTC	CATRPGQGTYNEQFF
TRBV3-1	TRBJ2-1	many	TRBD2	TGTGCCAGCAGCCTAAGCGGCCCCAATCCTAGCGGGAGGGGGTCCTACAATGAGCAGTTCTTC	CASSLSGPNPSGRGSYNEQFF
TRBV9	TRBJ1-4	-	TRBD1	TGTGCCAGCAGCGCTACCGGGACAGGGACCGAAAAACTGTTTTTT	CASSATGTGTEKLFF
TRBV12-3/TRBV12-4	TRBJ2-7	-	TRBD2	TGTGCCAGCACCGAGAGCGGGAGTGCTGGTGAGCAGTACTTC	CASTESGSAGEQYF
TRBV15	TRBJ2-1	-	TRBD2	TGTGCCACCAGCAGATTCGTAGCGGGAGACTTCAATGAGCAGTTCTTC	CATSRFVAGDFNEQFF
TRBV9	TRBJ2-7	-	TRBD1	TGTGCCAGCAGCACGACAGCCGGGACAGGGGCCCACGAGCAGTACTTC	CASSTTAGTGAHEQYF
TRBV5-5	TRBJ2-7	-	TRBD2	TGTGCCAGCAGCTTGGTTCTAGCGGTAAGCTCCTACAATGAGCAGTACTTC	CASSLVLAVSSYNEQYF
TRBV6-2/TRBV6-3	TRBJ2-5	-	TRBD2	TGTGCCAGCAGTTCCTCTCGACTAGCGGCAACAAACAATGAGCAGTACTTC	CASSSSRLAATNNEQYF
TRBV20-1	TRBJ2-7	few	TRBD2	TGCAGTGCTTTTACTAGCGGGACCTCCTACGAGCAGTACTTC	CSAFTSGTSYEQYF
TRBV4-1	TRBJ1-5	few	TRBD1	TGCGCCAGCAGCCAAGACGGAGGGACAGCTAATCAGCCCCAGCATTTT	CASSQDGGTANQPQHF
TRBV6-1	TRBJ2-2	few	-	TGTGCCAGCAGACCCCGGACGGGCACCGGGGAGCTGTTTTTT	CASRPRTGTGELFF
TRBV29-1	TRBJ2-1	-	TRBD2	TGCGGAGGGACTAGTAGGAATGAGCAGTTCTTC	CGGTSRNEQFF
TRBV12-3/TRBV12-4	TRBJ1-1	few	TRBD1	TGTGCCAGCACTCAACAGGGGCCCACTGAAGCTTTCTTT	CASTQQGPTEAFF
TRBV10-3	TRBJ1-2	-	-	TGTGCCATCACCCGGGACAACCAACTCTATGGCTACACCTTC	CAITRDNQLYGYTF
TRBV7-2	TRBJ2-5	-	-	TGTGCCAGCAGCCCCACCCGGGGTATCCAAGAGACCCAGTACTTC	CASSPTRGIQETQYF
TRBV4-1	TRBJ1-2	-	TRBD1	TGCGCCAGCAGCCAAGGGTTCGGACAGGTCGGGGGTGGCTACACCTTC	CASSQGFGQVGGGYTF
TRBV10-2	TRBJ2-3	many	-	TGCGCAGCCTCCCCAGGGGGGCAGGCAGATACGCAGTATTTT	CAASPGGQADTQYF
TRBV5-1	TRBJ2-2	-	TRBD1	TGCGCCAGCATCCGGGACAGTGGCACCGGGGAGTTGTTTTTT	CASIRDSGTGELFF
TRBV30	TRBJ1-2	-	-	TGTGCCTGGAGTACAGGGCTCCAGGGCTATGGCTACACCTTC	CAWSTGLQGYGYTF
TRBV29-1	TRBJ2-1	many	-	TGCAGCGTCATGGACCATCTCAGTGAGCAGTTCTTC	CSVMDHLSEQFF
TRBV28	TRBJ2-1	-	-	TGTGCCAGCCTGTCCAACGGACTGATTATCTACAATGAGCAGTTCTTC	CASLSNGLIIYNEQFF
TRBV7-2	TRBJ2-5	few	-	TGTGCCAGCAGCTTAGCCCATGGTGACAGGACTGTACAAGAGACCCAGTACTTC	CASSLAHGDRTVQETQYF
TRBV6-6	TRBJ1-4	-	TRBD1	TGTGCCAGCAGTTACTCGGTAAAGGGGGCGGATGAAAAACTGTTTTTT	CASSYSVKGADEKLFF
TRBV7-2	TRBJ2-4	-	-	TGTGCCAGCAGCCTTATCACCGACATTCAGTACTTC	CASSLITDIQYF
TRBV6-4	TRBJ1-2	-	TRBD1	TGTGCCAGCAGTGCGGACAGGGGCTTTGGCTACACCTTC	CASSADRGFGYTF
TRBV5-1	TRBJ2-5	-	-	TGCGCCAGCAGCTTTTTCGGGACGAAAGAGACCCAGTACTTC	CASSFFGTKETQYF
TRBV5-1	TRBJ1-5	-	-	TGCGCCAGCAGCTTGGAGGGCGGGCGAAATCAGCCCCAGCATTTT	CASSLEGGRNQPQHF
TRBV27	TRBJ1-5	-	-	TGTGCCAGCAGTGACAGGAGGAAGGATCAGCCCCAGCATTTT	CASSDRRKDQPQHF
TRBV12-5	TRBJ2-5	few	TRBD1	TGTGCTAGTGGTCCTTCGACAGGGCAGGAGACCCAGTACTTC	CASGPSTGQETQYF
TRBV7-9	TRBJ1-1	-	-	TGTGCCAGCAGCTCCCAGGTAGGGACTGAAGCTTTCTTT	CASSSQVGTEAFF
TRBV11-2	TRBJ1-2	-	-	TGTGCCAGCAGCCGAACAGGGACCTCTAACTATGGCTACACCTTC	CASSRTGTSNYGYTF
TRBV27	TRBJ2-7	few	TRBD2	TGTGCCAGCAGCAGGACTAGCGGGGCCAAAACTACCTACGAGCAGTACTTC	CASSRTSGAKTTYEQYF
TRBV6-2/TRBV6-3	TRBJ1-5	-	-	TGTGCCAGCAGGACAGGACAGTTCCGCAATCAGCCCCAGCATTTT	CASRTGQFRNQPQHF
TRBV20-1	TRBJ1-5	-	-	TGCAGTGCTAGAGGCGGGCAGACTAATCAGCCCCAGCATTTT	CSARGGQTNQPQHF
TRBV20-1	TRBJ2-5	many	-	TGCAGTGCCATAGGCGGGATCCTCGTAGGGACCCAGTACTTC	CSAIGGILVGTQYF
TRBV5-1	TRBJ2-6	-	-	TGCGCCAGCAGCTTGGGATCTAGCTCTGGGGCCAACGTCCTGACTTTC	CASSLGSSSGANVLTF
TRBV29-1	TRBJ2-7	many	-	TGCAGCGTACGGGAGTCCTACGAGCAGTACTTC	CSVRESYEQYF
TRBV3-1	TRBJ2-3	once	-	TGTGCCAGCAGCCAAGGGACTACTAGCACAGATACGCAGTATTTT	CASSQGTTSTDTQYF
TRBV12-3/TRBV12-4	TRBJ2-5	-	-	TGTGCCAGCAGTATTAATTTGGAGACCCAGTACTTC	CASSINLETQYF
TRBV7-2	TRBJ2-3	-	-	TGTGCCAGCAGCCCCTCCTTGTCGGTGAGCACAGATACGCAGTATTTT	CASSPSLSVSTDTQYF
TRBV5-6	TRBJ2-7	-	-	TGTGCCAGCAGCTTGGCCGGGTGGGAGAGCTCCTACGAGCAGTACTTC	CASSLAGWESSYEQYF
TRBV6-6	TRBJ2-5	once	TRBD1	TGTGCCAGCACCCCGATGGGACAGGAGACCCAGTACTTC	CASTPMGQETQYF
TRBV25-1	TRBJ2-7	few	TRBD1	TGTGCCAGCAGTGCCCGGACAGGACCCTACGAGCAGTACTTC	CASSARTGPYEQYF
TRBV4-1	TRBJ1-4	few	-	TGCGCCAGCAGCCAAGAACCCAGGCGAACTAATGAAAAACTGTTTTTT	CASSQEPRRTNEKLFF
TRBV6-5	TRBJ1-4	few	-	TGTGCCAGCAGGCGGCGCGGACGTAATGAAAAACTGTTTTTT	CASRRRGRNEKLFF
TRBV5-1	TRBJ2-6	few	TRBD1	TGCGCCAGCACGCCTGGGACAGGGGGTTCCGGGGCCAACGTCCTGACTTTC	CASTPGTGGSGANVLTF
TRBV3-1	TRBJ1-2	few	TRBD1	TGTGCCAGCAGCCAGCGGGACAGGGACTATGGCTACACCTTC	CASSQRDRDYGYTF
TRBV5-1	TRBJ2-1	few	-	TGCGCCAGCAGCCGACCCGCCACCTACAATGAGCAGTTCTTC	CASSRPATYNEQFF